This T cell receptor beta chain is drawn from a study of blood T cell repertoires in COVID-19. Study summary: PBMCs, B-cell-depleted T cells, or T cells provided the cDNA or gDNA that made up the material.

Some clones are missing from TCRdb's copy, which holds only in-frame ones; the method was immunoSEQ multiplex PCR. Altogether about 81,000 clones are present, roughly four fifths being singletons, with the ten largest covering about an eighth. CDR3 length: 18 amino acids. The TCR sequence derives from a human donor in a cohort sampled during active COVID-19. Sample: peripheral blood. This chain connects TRBV21-1 to TRBJ2-3; the D call TRBD1 from the table was never checked on the DNA. TRBV21-1 is labeled a pseudogene. As DNA, the CDR3 is TGTGCCAGCAGCAAAGACGCGGACCCGGACAGACACACAGATACGCAGTATTTT. Amino acids: CASSKDADPDRHTDTQYF.